The clone carrying this T cell receptor beta chain was seen more than once but under ten times. Source study methods: Scientists estimated how many nucleated cells there were by amplifying reference gene primers. Method: immunoSEQ multiplex PCR; TCRdb's copy keeps in-frame clones and lacks some. The DNA was the basis for D and trimming; V, J and clone size are from that table. The data contain about 87,000 clones, around 86% of them seen just once; the ten biggest clones take up 4.5% to 6%. This specimen comes from a study of blood T cell repertoires in COVID-19. Study-wide background: The origin of the acute and convalescent COVID-19 samples was the United States, Italy and Spain.

The CDR3 spans 20 residues. The germline V and J ends were trimmed by 7 bases and 2 bases, with 31 bases remaining between them. The sequence came from a woman over 75 with acute or convalescent COVID-19. The V and J genes are TRBV23-1 and TRBJ2-3; a weak D match, TRBD1 (6 bases). TRBV23-1 is flagged as an ORF with uncertain function. The source material was peripheral blood. The chain's CDR3 is CASTNESATGLSLITDTQYF. The DNA of the CDR3 is TGCGCCAGCACCAATGAATCGGCGACAGGACTCTCTCTGATCACAGATACGCAGTATTTT.